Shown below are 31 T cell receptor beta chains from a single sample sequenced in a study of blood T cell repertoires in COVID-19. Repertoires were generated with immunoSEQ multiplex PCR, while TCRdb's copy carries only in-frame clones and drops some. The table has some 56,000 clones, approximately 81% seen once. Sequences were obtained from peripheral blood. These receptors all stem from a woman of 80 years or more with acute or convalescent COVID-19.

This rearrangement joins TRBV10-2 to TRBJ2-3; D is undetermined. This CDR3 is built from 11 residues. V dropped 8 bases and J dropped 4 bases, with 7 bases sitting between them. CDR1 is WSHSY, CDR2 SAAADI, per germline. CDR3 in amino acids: CASRTADTQYF. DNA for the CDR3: TGCGCCAGCCGTACGGCAGATACGCAGTATTTT.

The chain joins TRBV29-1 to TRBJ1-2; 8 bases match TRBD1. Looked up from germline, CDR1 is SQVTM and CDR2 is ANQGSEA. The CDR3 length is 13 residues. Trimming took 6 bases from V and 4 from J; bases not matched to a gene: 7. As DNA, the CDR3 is TGCAGCGTCGGACAGGGTAGGATCTATGGCTACACCTTC. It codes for CSVGQGRIYGYTF. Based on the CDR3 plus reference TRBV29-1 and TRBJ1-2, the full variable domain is SAVISQKPSRDICQRGTSLTIQCQVDSQVTMMFWYRQQPGQSLTLIATANQGSEATYESGFVIDKFPISRPNLTFSTLTVSNMSPEDSSIYLCSVGQGRIYGYTFGSGTRLTVV.

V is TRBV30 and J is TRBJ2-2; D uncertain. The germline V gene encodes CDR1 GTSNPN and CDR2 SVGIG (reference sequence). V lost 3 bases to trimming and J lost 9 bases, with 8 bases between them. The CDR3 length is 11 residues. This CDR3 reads CAWSPVRELFF. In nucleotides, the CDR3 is TGTGCCTGGAGCCCGGTCCGGGAGCTGTTTTTT. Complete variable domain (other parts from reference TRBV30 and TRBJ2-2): SQTIHQWPATLVQPVGSPLSLECTVEGTSNPNLYWYRQAAGRGLQLLFYSVGIGQISSEVPQNLSASRPQDRQFILSSKKLLLSDSGFYLCAWSPVRELFFGEGSRLTVL.

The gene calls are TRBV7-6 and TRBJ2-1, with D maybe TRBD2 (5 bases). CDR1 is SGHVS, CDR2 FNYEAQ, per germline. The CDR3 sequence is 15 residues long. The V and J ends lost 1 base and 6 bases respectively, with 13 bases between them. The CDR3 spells CASSLDTSLSNEQFF. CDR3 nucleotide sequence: TGTGCCAGCAGCTTAGACACTAGTCTGAGCAATGAGCAGTTCTTC.

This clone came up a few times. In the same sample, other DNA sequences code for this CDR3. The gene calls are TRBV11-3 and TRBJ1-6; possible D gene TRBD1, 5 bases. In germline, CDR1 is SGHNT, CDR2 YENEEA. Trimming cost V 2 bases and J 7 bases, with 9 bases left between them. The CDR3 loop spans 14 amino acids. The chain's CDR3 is CASSLQGGNSPLHF. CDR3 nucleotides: TGTGCCAGCAGCTTACAGGGAGGGAATTCACCCCTCCACTTT. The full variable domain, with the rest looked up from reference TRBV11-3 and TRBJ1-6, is EAGVVQSPRYKIIEKKQPVAFWCNPISGHNTLYWYLQNLGQGPELLIRYENEEAVDDSQLPKDRFSAERLKGVDSTLKIQPAELGDSAVYLCASSLQGGNSPLHFGNGTRLTVT.

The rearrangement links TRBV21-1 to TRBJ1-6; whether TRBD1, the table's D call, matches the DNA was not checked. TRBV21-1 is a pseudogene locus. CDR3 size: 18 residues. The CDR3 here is CASSKGRDRGSDNSPLHF. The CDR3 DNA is TGTGCCAGCAGCAAAGGGAGGGACAGGGGATCGGATAATTCACCCCTCCACTTT.

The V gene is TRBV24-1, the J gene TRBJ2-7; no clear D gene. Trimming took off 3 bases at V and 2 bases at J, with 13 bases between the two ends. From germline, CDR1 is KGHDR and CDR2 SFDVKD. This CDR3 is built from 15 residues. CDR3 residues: CATSDTTDPTYEQYF. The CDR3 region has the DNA TGTGCCACCAGTGATACGACTGATCCTACCTACGAGCAGTACTTC.

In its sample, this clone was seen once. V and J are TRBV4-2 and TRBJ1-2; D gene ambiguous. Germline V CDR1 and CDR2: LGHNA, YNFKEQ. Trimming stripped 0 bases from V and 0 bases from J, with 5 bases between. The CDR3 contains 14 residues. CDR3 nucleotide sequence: TGTGCCAGCAGCCAAGATCTCTCTAACTATGGCTACACCTTC. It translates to CASSQDLSNYGYTF.

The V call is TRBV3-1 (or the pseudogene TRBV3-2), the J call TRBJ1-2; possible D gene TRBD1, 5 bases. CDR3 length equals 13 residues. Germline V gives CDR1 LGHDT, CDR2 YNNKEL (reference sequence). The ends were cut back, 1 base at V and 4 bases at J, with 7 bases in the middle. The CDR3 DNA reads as TGTGCCAGCAGCCAAGCAGGGCGCTATGGCTACACCTTC. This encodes CASSQAGRYGYTF.

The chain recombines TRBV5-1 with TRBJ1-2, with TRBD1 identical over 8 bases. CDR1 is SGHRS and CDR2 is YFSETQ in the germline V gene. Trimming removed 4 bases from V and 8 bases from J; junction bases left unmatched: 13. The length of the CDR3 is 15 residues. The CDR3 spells CASSPGQDLVVGYTF. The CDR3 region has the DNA TGCGCCAGCAGCCCGGGACAGGACCTTGTTGTGGGCTACACCTTC.

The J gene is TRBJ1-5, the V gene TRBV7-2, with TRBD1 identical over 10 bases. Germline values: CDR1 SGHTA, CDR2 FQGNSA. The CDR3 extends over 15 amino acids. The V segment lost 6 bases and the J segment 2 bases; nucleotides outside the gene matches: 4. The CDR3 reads CASSRGTGGNQPQHF. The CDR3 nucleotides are TGTGCCAGCAGTCGGGGGACAGGGGGCAATCAGCCCCAGCATTTT. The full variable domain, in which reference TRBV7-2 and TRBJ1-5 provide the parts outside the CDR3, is GAGVSQSPSNKVTEKGKDVELRCDPISGHTALYWYRQSLGQGLEFLIYFQGNSAPDKSGLPSDRFSAERTGGSVSTLTIQRTQQEDSAVYLCASSRGTGGNQPQHFGDGTRLSIL.

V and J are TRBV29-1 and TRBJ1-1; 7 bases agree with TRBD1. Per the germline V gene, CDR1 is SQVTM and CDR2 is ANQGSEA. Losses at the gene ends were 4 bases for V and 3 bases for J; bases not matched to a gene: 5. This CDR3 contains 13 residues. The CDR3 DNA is TGCAGCGTTGGGGGACAGTCAGACACTGAAGCTTTCTTT. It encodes CSVGGQSDTEAFF.

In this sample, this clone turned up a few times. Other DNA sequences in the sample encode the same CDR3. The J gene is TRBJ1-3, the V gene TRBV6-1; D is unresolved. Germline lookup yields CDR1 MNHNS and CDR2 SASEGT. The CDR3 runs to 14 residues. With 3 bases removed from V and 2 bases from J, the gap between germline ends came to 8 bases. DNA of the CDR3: TGTGCCAGCAGTGACGGCGGCGCTGGAAACACCATATATTTT. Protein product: CASSDGGAGNTIYF.

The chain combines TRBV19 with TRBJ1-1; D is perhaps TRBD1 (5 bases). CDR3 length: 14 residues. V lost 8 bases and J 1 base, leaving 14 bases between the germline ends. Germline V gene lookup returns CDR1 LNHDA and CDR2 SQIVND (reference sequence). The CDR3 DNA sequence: TGTGCCAGTCTTGAAGACAGTGCGAACACTGAAGCTTTCTTT. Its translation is CASLEDSANTEAFF.

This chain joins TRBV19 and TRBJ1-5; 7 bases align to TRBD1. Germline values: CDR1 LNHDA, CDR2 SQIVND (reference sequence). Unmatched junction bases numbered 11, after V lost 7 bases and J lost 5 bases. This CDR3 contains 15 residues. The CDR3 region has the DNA TGTGCCAGTACCCCCCGACAGGGTTCATATCAGCCCCAGCATTTT. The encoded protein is CASTPRQGSYQPQHF.

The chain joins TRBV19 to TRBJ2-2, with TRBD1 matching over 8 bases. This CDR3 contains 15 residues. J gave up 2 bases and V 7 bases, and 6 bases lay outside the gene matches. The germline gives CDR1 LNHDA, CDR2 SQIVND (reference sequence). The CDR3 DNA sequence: TGTGCCAGTAAGGTGCAGGGGGCTAACACCGGGGAGCTGTTTTTT. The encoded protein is CASKVQGANTGELFF.

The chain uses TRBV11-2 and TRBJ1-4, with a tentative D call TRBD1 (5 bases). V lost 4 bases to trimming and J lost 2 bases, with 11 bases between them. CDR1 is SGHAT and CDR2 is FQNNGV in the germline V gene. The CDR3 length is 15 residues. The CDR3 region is CASSSQGYTNEKLFF. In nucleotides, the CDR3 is TGTGCCAGCAGCTCCCAGGGTTACACTAATGAAAAACTGTTTTTT.

The CDR3 sequence: CSVTTGGTYEQYF. The CDR3, as DNA: TGCAGCGTTACTACAGGGGGCACCTACGAGCAGTACTTC. This rearrangement joins TRBV29-1 to TRBJ2-7; 9 bases are shared with TRBD1. The CDR3 loop spans 13 amino acids. J lost 2 bases, V lost 5 bases, and 4 bases had no gene match. Looked up from germline, CDR1 is SQVTM and CDR2 is ANQGSEA.

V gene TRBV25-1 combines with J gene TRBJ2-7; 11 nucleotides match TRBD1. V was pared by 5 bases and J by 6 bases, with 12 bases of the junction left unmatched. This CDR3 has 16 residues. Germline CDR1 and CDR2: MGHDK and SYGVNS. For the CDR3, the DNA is TGTGCCAGCAGTATTCCGACCGGGACAGGGGGTGGCGAGCAGTACTTC. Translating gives CASSIPTGTGGGEQYF.

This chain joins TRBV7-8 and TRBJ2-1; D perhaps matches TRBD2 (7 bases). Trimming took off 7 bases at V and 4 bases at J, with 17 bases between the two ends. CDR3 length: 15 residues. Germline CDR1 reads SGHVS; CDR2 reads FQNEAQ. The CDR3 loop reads CASTLRGGLYNEQFF. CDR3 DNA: TGTGCCAGCACCCTTAGGGGGGGGCTATACAATGAGCAGTTCTTC.

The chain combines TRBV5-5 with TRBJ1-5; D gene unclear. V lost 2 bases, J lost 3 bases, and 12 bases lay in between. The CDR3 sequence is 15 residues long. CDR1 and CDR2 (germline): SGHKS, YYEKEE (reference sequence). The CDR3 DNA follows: TGTGCCAGCAGCTTTAGTATCACAGCCAATCAGCCCCAGCATTTT. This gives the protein CASSFSITANQPQHF.

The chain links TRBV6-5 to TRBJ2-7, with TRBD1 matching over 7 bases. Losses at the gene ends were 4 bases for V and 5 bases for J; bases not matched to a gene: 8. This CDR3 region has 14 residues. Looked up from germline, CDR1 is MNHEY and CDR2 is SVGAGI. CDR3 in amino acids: CASSLGDSWNEQYF. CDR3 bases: TGTGCCAGCAGTTTGGGGGACAGTTGGAACGAGCAGTACTTC.

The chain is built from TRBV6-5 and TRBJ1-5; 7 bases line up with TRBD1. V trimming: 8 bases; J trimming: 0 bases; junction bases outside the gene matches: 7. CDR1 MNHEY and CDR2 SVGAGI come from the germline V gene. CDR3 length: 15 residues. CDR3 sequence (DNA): TGTGCCAGCCGACAGGGCACCGATAGCAATCAGCCCCAGCATTTT. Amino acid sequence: CASRQGTDSNQPQHF.

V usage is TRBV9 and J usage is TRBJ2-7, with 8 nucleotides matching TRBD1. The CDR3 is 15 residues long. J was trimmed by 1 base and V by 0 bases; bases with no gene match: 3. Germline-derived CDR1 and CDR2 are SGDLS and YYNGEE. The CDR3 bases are TGTGCCAGCAGCGTAGCAGGGGGCCTGTCCTACGAGCAGTACTTC. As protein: CASSVAGGLSYEQYF.

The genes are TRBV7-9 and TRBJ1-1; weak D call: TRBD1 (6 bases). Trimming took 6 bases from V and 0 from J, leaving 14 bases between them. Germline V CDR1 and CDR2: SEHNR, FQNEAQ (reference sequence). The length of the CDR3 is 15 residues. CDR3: CASSLKGGMNTEAFF. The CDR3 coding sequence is TGTGCCAGCAGTCTAAAGGGGGGGATGAACACTGAAGCTTTCTTT.

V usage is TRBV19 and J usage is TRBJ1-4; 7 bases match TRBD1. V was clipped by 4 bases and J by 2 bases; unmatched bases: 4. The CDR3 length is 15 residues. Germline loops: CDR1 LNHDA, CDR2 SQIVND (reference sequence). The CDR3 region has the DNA TGTGCCAGTAGTACGCGACAGGGCACTAATGAAAAACTGTTTTTT. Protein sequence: CASSTRQGTNEKLFF.

The DNA of the CDR3 is TGCGCCAGCAGCTTAAAGGATGGTAGCAGAAGAAACCAGAACACTGAAGCTTTCTTT. Its protein product is CASSLKDGSRRNQNTEAFF. The rearrangement links TRBV5-1 to TRBJ1-1; no clear D. V gave up 2 bases and J gave up 1 base, with 24 bases separating them. The CDR3 sequence is 19 residues long. Germline V CDR1 and CDR2: SGHRS, YFSETQ.

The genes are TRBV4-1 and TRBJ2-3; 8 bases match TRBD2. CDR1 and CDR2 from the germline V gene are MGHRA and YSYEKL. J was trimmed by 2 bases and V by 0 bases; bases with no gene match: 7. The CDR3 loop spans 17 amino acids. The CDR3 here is CASSQEPAGAPTDTQYF. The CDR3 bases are TGCGCCAGCAGCCAAGAACCAGCGGGGGCCCCCACAGATACGCAGTATTTT.

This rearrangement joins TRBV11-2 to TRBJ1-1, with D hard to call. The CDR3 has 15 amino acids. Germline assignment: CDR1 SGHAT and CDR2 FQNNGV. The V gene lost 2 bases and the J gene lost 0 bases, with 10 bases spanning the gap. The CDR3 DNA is TGTGCCAGCAGCTTAAGGCGGGGAGTGAACACTGAAGCTTTCTTT. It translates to CASSLRRGVNTEAFF.

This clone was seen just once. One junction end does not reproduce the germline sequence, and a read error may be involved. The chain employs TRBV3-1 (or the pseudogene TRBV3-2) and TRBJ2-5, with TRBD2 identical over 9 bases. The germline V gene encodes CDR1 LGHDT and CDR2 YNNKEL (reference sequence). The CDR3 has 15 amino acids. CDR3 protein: CASTQHAAGGETQYF. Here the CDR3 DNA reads TGTGCCAGCACCCAACATGCGGCGGGGGGGGAGACCCAGTACTTC.

Here the CDR3 DNA reads TGTGCCAGCAGCGTAGTGGGAGGGAACTGGGACTATGGCTACACCTTC. This gives the protein CASSVVGGNWDYGYTF. V is TRBV9 and J is TRBJ1-2; D uncertain. CDR1 and CDR2 (germline): SGDLS, YYNGEE. Trimming removed 0 bases from V and 3 bases from J, with 15 bases in between. The length of the CDR3 is 16 residues.